The rows below give T cell receptor beta chains drawn from one sample of a study of control samples from healthy donors and cancer patients. Some clones are missing from TCRdb's copy, which holds only in-frame ones; the method was immunoSEQ multiplex PCR. The sample lists some 120,000 clones; approximately 90% were seen once. Sample: blood. The receptors were sampled from a man aged 18 to 29 in good health. Each CDR3 is given with its conserved first and last residue. D genes are given only for firm matches. Part of the rows lack a size; the others show once, few, many or a class for expanded clones.

>-|TRBJ1-4|TRBV25-1|-
CASTTQEAATNEKLFF
TGTGCCAGCACCACCCAAGAGGCTGCAACTAATGAAAAACTGTTTTTT
>-|TRBJ1-2|TRBV12-3/TRBV12-4|-
CASSYGTNYGYTF
TGTGCCAGCAGTTACGGGACCAACTATGGCTACACCTTC
>-|TRBJ1-4|TRBV18|-
CASSRYQGGDNEKLFF
TGTGCCAGCTCACGATATCAGGGAGGTGATAATGAAAAACTGTTTTTT
>TRBD1|TRBJ1-2|TRBV27|-
CASSLTGESYGYTF
TGTGCCAGCAGTTTAACAGGGGAGAGCTATGGCTACACCTTC
>-|TRBJ1-1|TRBV6-1|-
CASSEVLNTEAFF
TGTGCCAGCAGTGAAGTGCTGAACACTGAAGCTTTCTTT
>TRBD1|TRBJ2-7|TRBV5-1|-
CASSFGQVHREQYF
TGCGCCAGCAGCTTCGGACAGGTCCATCGAGAGCAGTACTTC
>-|TRBJ2-3|TRBV19|-
CASGPGDASTDTQYF
TGTGCCAGTGGGCCAGGAGATGCTAGCACAGATACGCAGTATTTT
>-|TRBJ2-5|TRBV11-3|-
CASSDNSWGAIQYF
TGTGCCAGCAGCGATAATTCTTGGGGGGCGATTCAGTACTTC
>-|TRBJ1-1|TRBV3-1/TRBV3-2|-
CASSQVGRSARAFF
TGTGCCAGCAGCCAAGTGGGGCGGTCAGCGCGAGCTTTCTTT
>-|TRBJ1-1|TRBV2|few
CASSEQGREYTEAFF
TGTGCCAGCAGTGAACAGGGCAGGGAGTACACTGAAGCTTTCTTT
>-|TRBJ1-1|TRBV6-1|-
CASSGVGRRLRTEAFF
TGTGCCAGCAGTGGGGTAGGACGTCGGTTACGGACTGAAGCTTTCTTT
>TRBD2|TRBJ2-2|TRBV5-1|-
CASSLVKGGLATTGELFF
TGCGCCAGCAGCTTGGTAAAGGGGGGACTAGCGACGACCGGGGAGCTGTTTTTT
>-|TRBJ1-1|TRBV5-1|-
CASTLIQGGGTEAFF
TGCGCCAGCACCTTGATACAGGGCGGGGGCACTGAAGCTTTCTTT
>-|TRBJ1-5|TRBV7-2|-
CASSLSAGLWQPQHF
TGTGCCAGCAGCTTATCCGCCGGGTTGTGGCAGCCCCAGCATTTT
>-|TRBJ1-2|TRBV6-5|-
CATSGIASEYGYTF
TGTGCCACTTCAGGGATTGCCAGCGAGTATGGCTACACCTTC
>-|TRBJ2-7|TRBV19|-
CASSIVGGPYEQYF
TGTGCCAGTAGTATAGTCGGGGGGCCCTACGAGCAGTACTTC
>TRBD2|TRBJ2-1|TRBV5-1|-
CASSLNLAGGGKFF
TGCGCCAGCAGCTTGAATTTAGCGGGGGGCGGGAAGTTCTTC
>-|TRBJ1-5|TRBV19|-
CASSISTDNQPQHF
TGTGCCAGTAGTATATCTACAGATAATCAGCCCCAGCATTTT
>-|TRBJ1-3|TRBV5-4|-
CASSPSPGNTIYF
TGTGCCAGCAGCCCGAGTCCCGGAAACACCATATATTTT
>-|TRBJ2-2|TRBV9|-
CASNGASNTGELFF
TGTGCCAGCAACGGAGCCTCGAACACCGGGGAGCTGTTTTTT
>TRBD1|TRBJ2-6|TRBV5-4|-
CASSKGQGDLYSGANVLTF
TGTGCCAGCAGCAAGGGACAGGGGGACTTATACTCTGGGGCCAACGTCCTGACTTTC
>TRBD2|TRBJ2-3|TRBV4-1|-
CASSQVPQRGGADTQYF
TGCGCCAGCAGCCAAGTGCCCCAGCGGGGGGGCGCAGATACGCAGTATTTT
>TRBD1|TRBJ1-1|TRBV7-3|-
CASSPTGGTEAFF
TGTGCCAGCAGCCCTACAGGGGGCACTGAAGCTTTCTTT
>-|TRBJ2-2|TRBV19|-
CASSLTTGNTGELFF
TGTGCCAGTAGCCTAACCACAGGGAACACCGGGGAGCTGTTTTTT
>TRBD1|TRBJ1-4|TRBV5-1|-
CASSFGGTGYEKLFF
TGCGCCAGCAGCTTTGGGGGGACAGGGTATGAAAAACTGTTTTTT
>-|TRBJ1-1|TRBV18|-
CASSPLSGNTEAFF
TGTGCCAGCTCACCTTTATCGGGGAACACTGAAGCTTTCTTT
>TRBD1|TRBJ1-1|TRBV9|-
CASSPPQGAVTEAFF
TGTGCCAGCAGCCCTCCACAGGGGGCGGTCACTGAAGCTTTCTTT
>-|TRBJ1-1|TRBV6-5|-
CASKRAPMNTEAFF
TGTGCCAGCAAACGGGCCCCGATGAACACTGAAGCTTTCTTT
>-|TRBJ2-7|TRBV14|-
CASSRWGHEQYF
TGTGCCAGCAGCCGTTGGGGGCACGAGCAGTACTTC
>-|TRBJ2-2|TRBV24-1|-
CATSPGANTGELFF
TGTGCCACCTCCCCGGGGGCGAACACCGGGGAGCTGTTTTTT
>TRBD2|TRBJ2-1|TRBV9|-
CASSDRLAGVNEQFF
TGTGCCAGCAGCGACCGCCTAGCGGGGGTCAATGAGCAGTTCTTC
>TRBD1|TRBJ2-3|TRBV2|-
CASRDTGADTQYF
TGTGCCAGCAGGGACACAGGGGCAGATACGCAGTATTTT
>TRBD2|TRBJ2-5|TRBV2|-
CASLRASGGQETQYF
TGTGCCAGCTTACGTGCTAGCGGGGGGCAAGAGACCCAGTACTTC
>-|TRBJ1-4|TRBV5-1|-
CASSLGSLGGTNEKLFF
TGCGCCAGCAGCTTGGGGTCCCTAGGTGGCACTAATGAAAAACTGTTTTTT
>-|TRBJ2-1|TRBV19|-
CASSIGLDYNEQFF
TGTGCCAGTAGTATAGGCCTAGACTACAATGAGCAGTTCTTC
>-|TRBJ2-3|TRBV12-3/TRBV12-4|-
CASSPGTDTQYF
TGTGCCAGCAGTCCGGGCACAGATACGCAGTATTTT